This record covers a single TCR beta chain. PCR used 60 Vbeta primers and 13 Jbeta primers. Method: immunoSEQ multiplex PCR; TCRdb's copy keeps in-frame clones and lacks some. This sample carries approximately 100,000 clones, around 67% of them seen once, and the ten largest clones take 1.5% to 2%. The sample belongs to a study of cytomegalovirus exposure and HLA in healthy donors. The germline CDR1 and CDR2 sequences are SGHRS and YFSETQ. The CDR3 has 16 amino acids. V gave up 4 bases and J gave up 8 bases; unmatched junction bases: 13. The V call is TRBV5-1, the J call TRBJ2-1; 9 positions agree with TRBD1. Sequences were obtained from PBMCs. The source is a male donor in good health and CMV-seronegative. CDR3 bases: TGCGCCAGCAGCAGAACCGGGACAGGGTTTCTGTATGAGCAGTTCTTC. Its protein product is CASSRTGTGFLYEQFF.